This T cell receptor (beta chain) was retrieved from a study of blood T cell repertoires in COVID-19. Study summary: Researchers got acute and convalescent COVID-19 samples from the United States, Italy and Spain. Sample material is recorded as cDNA or gDNA derived from T cells, B-cell-depleted T cells, or PBMCs.

The CDR3 contains 12 residues. Per germline, CDR1 SQVTM and CDR2 ANQGSEA. V dropped 6 bases and J dropped 0 bases, with 8 bases sitting between them. Source study methods: Estimated nucleated cell counts came from reference gene primer amplification. Clones were read by immunoSEQ multiplex PCR, and TCRdb kept only the in-frame ones, dropping some. V and J calls and clone size follow that table, whereas D and trimming were derived from the DNA. The sample holds over 60,000 clones; about 81% are singletons and the top ten take around a tenth. Sequenced material: peripheral blood. This TCR derives from a human donor in a cohort sampled during active COVID-19. The V and J genes are TRBV29-1 and TRBJ1-1; D not certain. The CDR3 protein is CSVRALNTEAFF. The CDR3 DNA is TGCAGCGTCCGAGCATTGAACACTGAAGCTTTCTTT. The whole variable domain, remainder taken from reference TRBV29-1 and TRBJ1-1, is SAVISQKPSRDICQRGTSLTIQCQVDSQVTMMFWYRQQPGQSLTLIATANQGSEATYESGFVIDKFPISRPNLTFSTLTVSNMSPEDSSIYLCSVRALNTEAFFGQGTRLTVV.